Reported below is one TCR beta chain. This record belongs to a study of blood T cell repertoires in COVID-19. For the study at large: Specimens from acute and convalescent COVID-19 originated in the United States, Italy and Spain. Sample material is recorded as cDNA or gDNA derived from T cells, B-cell-depleted T cells, or PBMCs.

V gave up 5 bases and J gave up 5 bases, with 12 bases separating them. There are 13 residues in the CDR3. CDR1 is LGHNA and CDR2 is YSLEER in the germline V gene. As handled by the study authors: From reference gene primer amplification, estimates of nucleated cell counts were derived. Repertoires were generated with immunoSEQ multiplex PCR, while TCRdb's copy carries only in-frame clones and drops some. D and trimming were read from the DNA, whereas the V and J calls and clone size are those reported in that table. The table lists around 30,000 clones, approximately 88% of them singletons. What was sequenced was peripheral blood. The chain is built from TRBV4-3 and TRBJ2-5; TRBD1 is a possible D gene (6 bases). This TCR was recovered from a human donor in a cohort sampled during active COVID-19. CDR3 protein: CASSWGREETQYF. In DNA, the CDR3 is TGCGCCAGCAGCTGGGGGCGCGAGGAGACCCAGTACTTC.